The 3 T cell receptor beta chains listed next were all sequenced from one sample in a study of T cell repertoires in cytomegalovirus infection. TCRdb redid the calling of the reads with MiXCR, one entry per CDR3 protein. Among under 40,000 distinct CDR3 sequences, approximately 52% were seen once, and the ten largest hold around 90%. These receptors have no identified antigens. The sample in question was CD8+ T cells from cultured PBMCs, obtained from culture after CMV antigen stimulation. These receptors all stem from a human donor in good health (CMV status not recorded). Some clones in this sample may be carry-over from other donors' samples.

This clonotype was observed a few times. The V gene is TRBV19, the J gene TRBJ2-5; D is unresolved. Trimming removed 7 bases from V and 5 bases from J, with 20 bases in between. Germline V lookup: CDR1 LNHDA, CDR2 SQIVND (reference sequence). The CDR3 is made up of 15 amino acids. The CDR3 is CASILPNGVVETQYF. CDR3 nucleotides: TGTGCCAGTATCCTCCCCAACGGAGTCGTTGAGACCCAGTACTTC. Full variable domain (missing parts from reference TRBV19 and TRBJ2-5): DGGITQSPKYLFRKEGQNVTLSCEQNLNHDAMYWYRQDPGQGLRLIYYSQIVNDFQKGDIAEGYSVSREKKESFPLTVTSAQKNPTAFYLCASILPNGVVETQYFGPGTRLLVL.

DNA of the CDR3: TGTGCCAGCAGTCGTACACCTTCCTACAATGAGCAGTTCTTC. As protein: CASSRTPSYNEQFF. The rearrangement uses TRBV11-2 and TRBJ2-1; D is uncertain. In germline, CDR1 is SGHAT, CDR2 FQNNGV. Trimming stripped 6 bases from V and 1 base from J, with 10 bases between. The CDR3 length is 14 residues.

This clonotype was observed a few times. The rearrangement links TRBV19 to TRBJ1-3, with unresolved D. The CDR3 consists of 17 residues. Trimming removed 3 bases at V and 2 bases at J, with 17 bases between. Germline V gene data show CDR1 as LNHDA and CDR2 as SQIVND (reference sequence). The chain's CDR3 is CASSMNPNTRAGNTIYF. CDR3 DNA sequence: TGTGCCAGTAGTATGAATCCTAACACCCGAGCTGGAAACACCATATATTTT. Looking up the rest from reference TRBV19 and TRBJ1-3 gives the full variable domain: DGGITQSPKYLFRKEGQNVTLSCEQNLNHDAMYWYRQDPGQGLRLIYYSQIVNDFQKGDIAEGYSVSREKKESFPLTVTSAQKNPTAFYLCASSMNPNTRAGNTIYFGEGSWLTVV.